These 10 T cell receptor beta chains originate from one sample sequenced in a study of blood T cell repertoires in COVID-19. Sequencing used immunoSEQ multiplex PCR; TCRdb keeps in-frame clones, though not all of them. The data show 290,000 or so clones, approximately 86% seen once. The sequencing input was PBMCs or T cells enriched from blood (not recorded which). The receptor source for this set is a woman aged 18-30 years who had recovered from COVID-19.

The chain employs TRBV19 and TRBJ2-6, with 9 bases fitting TRBD1. Germline loops: CDR1 LNHDA, CDR2 SQIVND (reference sequence). The V gene end was trimmed by 6 bases and the J gene end by 0 bases; junction bases not matched to a gene: 6. This CDR3 comprises 17 residues. CDR3 sequence: CASRMGQGSSGANVLTF. In DNA, the CDR3 is TGTGCCAGTAGGATGGGACAGGGAAGCTCTGGGGCCAACGTCCTGACTTTC.

This rearrangement joins TRBV5-1 to TRBJ1-3; D remains unclear. V dropped 4 bases and J dropped 0 bases, with 14 bases sitting between them. Germline CDR1 SGHRS, CDR2 YFSETQ. CDR3 length equals 16 residues. CDR3 sequence (DNA): TGCGCCAGCAGCCCTACAGCTTCTTCCTCTGGAAACACCATATATTTT. As protein: CASSPTASSSGNTIYF.

This chain joins TRBV5-1 and TRBJ2-7; TRBD2 matches 12 bases. V was clipped by 0 bases and J by 2 bases; unmatched bases: 3. CDR1 is SGHRS and CDR2 is YFSETQ in the germline V gene. The CDR3 consists of 16 residues. The CDR3 sequence is CASSLVWTSGTYEQYF. The DNA for the CDR3 is TGCGCCAGCAGCTTGGTGTGGACTAGCGGGACCTACGAGCAGTACTTC. The whole variable domain, remainder taken from reference TRBV5-1 and TRBJ2-7, is KAGVTQTPRYLIKTRGQQVTLSCSPISGHRSVSWYQQTPGQGLQFLFEYFSETQRNKGNFPGRFSGRQFSNSRSEMNVSTLELGDSALYLCASSLVWTSGTYEQYFGPGTRLTVT.

The rearrangement uses TRBV9 and TRBJ2-7; weak D call: TRBD2 (5 bases). The germline CDR1 and CDR2 sequences are SGDLS and YYNGEE. V was cut by 0 bases and J by 7 bases, with 11 bases left in between. CDR3 length: 13 amino acids. CDR3: CASSVAGNQEQYF. Here the CDR3 DNA reads TGTGCCAGCAGCGTAGCGGGGAATCAGGAGCAGTACTTC.

This clone has a handful of counts. The J gene is TRBJ2-7, the V gene TRBV3-1 (or the pseudogene TRBV3-2); D call uncertain. Germline-derived CDR1 and CDR2 are LGHDT and YNNKEL (reference sequence). Trimming removed 5 bases from V and 5 bases from J, with 16 bases in between. The CDR3 contains 14 residues. The CDR3 sequence: CASSLFSPANEQYF. The CDR3 DNA sequence: TGTGCCAGCAGCTTGTTTTCCCCAGCGAACGAGCAGTACTTC.

V and J are TRBV27 and TRBJ1-1; TRBD1 might be the D (6 bases). CDR1 and CDR2 from the germline V gene are MNHEY and SMNVEV (reference sequence). This CDR3 is 13 amino acids long. The V end was cut by 7 bases, the J end by 3 bases, with 12 bases between. Here the CDR3 reads CASKGGRDTEAFF. In DNA form, the CDR3 reads TGTGCCAGCAAAGGGGGTCGGGACACTGAAGCTTTCTTT.

The genes are TRBV5-4 and TRBJ2-5, with TRBD1 matching over 7 bases. The CDR3 is 14 residues long. Germline V gives CDR1 SGHNT, CDR2 YYREEE (reference sequence). The ends lost 2 bases at V and 5 bases at J; junction bases unmatched: 6. In DNA form, the CDR3 reads TGTGCCAGCAGCTTCGACAGGGCAGGGGAGACCCAGTACTTC. Protein: CASSFDRAGETQYF.

This chain uses TRBV2 with TRBJ1-2, with 7 positions matching TRBD1. This CDR3 is 14 amino acids long. CDR1 SNHLY and CDR2 FYNNEI come from the germline V gene. J lost 7 bases, V lost 1 base, and 6 bases had no gene match. Here the CDR3 reads CASSEVRQGPGYTF. CDR3 bases: TGTGCCAGCAGTGAAGTTCGACAGGGTCCTGGCTACACCTTC.

This chain uses TRBV7-9 with TRBJ2-5, with TRBD2 as a possible D gene (6 bases). Trimming stripped 4 bases from V and 2 bases from J, with 11 bases between. The CDR3 length is 14 residues. CDR1 is SEHNR, CDR2 FQNEAQ, per germline (reference sequence). CDR3 in DNA: TGTGCCAGCAGCTGGGACTCGCGGCAAGAGACCCAGTACTTC. Protein sequence: CASSWDSRQETQYF.

This clone showed up just a few times. The genes are TRBV27 and TRBJ2-7, with 11 bases aligning to TRBD2. The V gene end was trimmed by 4 bases and the J gene end by 3 bases; junction bases not matched to a gene: 5. The CDR3 consists of 15 residues. Germline loops: CDR1 MNHEY, CDR2 SMNVEV (reference sequence). DNA for the CDR3: TGTGCCAGCAGTTACGGGACTAGCGGAGTCTACGAGCAGTACTTC. Protein sequence: CASSYGTSGVYEQYF.